The clone carrying this T cell receptor (beta chain) appeared a few times. By definition, stable hyperthyroidism involved no ophthalmopathy within 18 months of follow-up. Patients were left out if they had other autoimmune diseases, uncontrolled infections, pregnancy or lactation. 10 ml of fresh blood yielded the PBMCs by density gradient. Amplification targeted the TCR beta CDR3 regions, with RNA transcripts as the source material. The authors performed first-round RT-PCR with HTBI primers and then a second-round multiplex PCR. MiXCR, run by TCRdb on the multiplex PCR reads, gives a single entry per CDR3 protein. This table holds some 350,000 distinct CDR3 sequences, about 15% found once. The sample is drawn from a study of Graves' ophthalmopathy and Graves' hyperthyroidism. The germline V gene encodes CDR1 LGHDT and CDR2 YNNKEL (reference sequence). The CDR3 is made up of 15 amino acids. V lost 1 base to trimming and J lost 7 bases, with 11 bases between them.

The sequenced sample was peripheral blood. This TCR derives from an adult woman with stable Graves' hyperthyroidism. The chain recombines TRBV3-1 with TRBJ1-6, with D hard to call. CDR3 residues: CASSQATTGNSPLHF. CDR3 DNA: TGTGCCAGCAGCCAAGCTACGACGGGCAATTCACCCCTCCACTTT.